Below are 16 T cell receptor beta chains sequenced from a single sample in a study of cytomegalovirus exposure and HLA in healthy donors. The PCR made use of 60 Vbeta and 13 Jbeta primers. Libraries were prepared by immunoSEQ multiplex PCR; TCRdb keeps only in-frame clonotypes and omits some of them. The repertoire shows around 100,000 clones; the top ten hold 3% to 4%. Specimen: PBMCs. These receptors were obtained from a young woman in good health and CMV-seronegative.

This chain connects TRBV9 to TRBJ2-3; D is unresolved. The V end was cut by 7 bases, the J end by 2 bases, with 11 bases between. In germline, CDR1 is SGDLS, CDR2 YYNGEE. The CDR3 runs 13 residues. The CDR3 sequence is CASAAVITDTQYF. The CDR3 DNA sequence: TGTGCCAGCGCGGCCGTGATCACAGATACGCAGTATTTT.

The gene calls are TRBV11-2 and TRBJ2-7, with D possibly being TRBD1 (6 bases). Trimming stripped 2 bases from V and 3 bases from J, with 17 bases between. This CDR3 is built from 16 residues. Looked up from germline, CDR1 is SGHAT and CDR2 is FQNNGV. CDR3 in DNA: TGTGCCAGCAGCTTACCAGGCAGGACAGACTTCTACGAGCAGTACTTC. This gives the protein CASSLPGRTDFYEQYF.

This rearrangement joins TRBV13 to TRBJ2-7; D gene ambiguous. Per germline, CDR1 PRHDT and CDR2 FYEKMQ (reference sequence). V was shortened by 5 bases and J by 7 bases, with 15 bases between the two germline ends. The CDR3 sequence is 13 residues long. The CDR3 spells CASSVGSPREQYF. Here the CDR3 DNA reads TGTGCCAGCAGCGTTGGGTCTCCCAGGGAGCAGTACTTC.

The V and J genes are TRBV19 and TRBJ2-7; tentatively, D is TRBD1 (6 bases). The CDR3 runs to 14 residues. V was clipped by 3 bases and J by 0 bases, with 9 bases between them. Looked up from germline, CDR1 is LNHDA and CDR2 is SQIVND (reference sequence). The CDR3 DNA reads TGTGCCAGTAGTATCCGGGACACCTCCTACGAGCAGTACTTC. Protein sequence: CASSIRDTSYEQYF.

The rearrangement links TRBV10-2 to TRBJ2-1; 9 positions agree with TRBD1. Per germline, CDR1 WSHSY and CDR2 SAAADI. V gave up 7 bases and J gave up 4 bases; unmatched junction bases: 8. The CDR3 sequence is 15 residues long. CDR3 bases: TGCGCCAGCACCAGGACAGGGGCCTTGTACAATGAGCAGTTCTTC. Translated: CASTRTGALYNEQFF.

This chain connects TRBV7-6 to TRBJ1-1, with TRBD1 identical over 7 bases. The germline gives CDR1 SGHVS, CDR2 FNYEAQ. Unmatched junction bases numbered 4, after V lost 1 base and J lost 2 bases. CDR3 length: 15 residues. CDR3 nucleotide sequence: TGTGCCAGCAGCTTAGTGAGGGGGCCCAACACTGAAGCTTTCTTT. As protein: CASSLVRGPNTEAFF.

J is TRBJ2-5 and V is TRBV5-4; maybe TRBD1 (6 bases). V lost 7 bases and J lost 2, with 9 bases in between. The CDR3 has 12 amino acids. Germline CDR1 is SGHNT and CDR2 is YYREEE (reference sequence). The CDR3 protein is CASGQLQETQYF. The CDR3 DNA reads as TGTGCCAGCGGACAGTTACAAGAGACCCAGTACTTC.

The V gene is TRBV6-1, the J gene TRBJ2-7; possible D gene TRBD1, 6 bases. Germline lookup yields CDR1 MNHNS and CDR2 SASEGT. Trimming took off 2 bases at V and 0 bases at J, with 8 bases between the two ends. The CDR3 loop spans 14 amino acids. The CDR3 nucleotides are TGTGCCAGCAGTGAACGGGACATCTCCTACGAGCAGTACTTC. Protein: CASSERDISYEQYF.

The genes are TRBV19 and TRBJ2-3, with 10 bases identical to TRBD2. The CDR3 covers 16 residues. The V gene's germline CDR1 is LNHDA and CDR2 SQIVND (reference sequence). Germline trimming cut 1 base from V and 4 bases from J; bases unmatched to any gene: 5. The CDR3 DNA reads TGTGCCAGTAGTATAGGCCTAGCGGGAGTGCCAGATACGCAGTATTTT. The encoded protein is CASSIGLAGVPDTQYF.

The CDR3 loop is CASEASGPGETQYF. The CDR3 nucleotides read TGCGCCAGCGAGGCTAGCGGGCCCGGAGAGACCCAGTACTTC. This rearrangement joins TRBV5-1 to TRBJ2-5; 8 positions agree with TRBD2. Per germline, CDR1 SGHRS and CDR2 YFSETQ. This CDR3 is 14 amino acids long. The V segment lost 7 bases and the J segment 4 bases; nucleotides outside the gene matches: 9.

The chain uses TRBV10-3 and TRBJ1-1; 9 bases align to TRBD1. V was clipped by 3 bases and J by 5 bases; unmatched bases: 7. CDR3 length: 15 residues. CDR1 and CDR2 from the germline V gene are ENHRY and SYGVKD. CDR3 protein: CAISESGTGSTEAFF. The CDR3 DNA is TGTGCCATCAGTGAATCCGGGACAGGGTCTACTGAAGCTTTCTTT.

The V and J genes are TRBV9 and TRBJ1-2; 9 nucleotides line up with TRBD1. V shed 4 bases, J shed 1 base, and the junction held 11 bases outside the gene matches. The CDR3 is 17 residues long. Per the germline V gene, CDR1 is SGDLS and CDR2 is YYNGEE. Here the CDR3 reads CASSPRDRVLSNYGYTF. The CDR3 nucleotides read TGTGCCAGCAGCCCCCGGGACAGGGTTTTAAGTAACTATGGCTACACCTTC.

V usage is TRBV6-1 and J usage is TRBJ2-1; 10 positions agree with TRBD2. CDR1 and CDR2 (germline): MNHNS, SASEGT. This CDR3 is built from 15 residues. J gave up 6 bases and V 4 bases, and 6 bases lay outside the gene matches. The CDR3 loop is CASSVASGGPNEQFF. CDR3 DNA: TGTGCCAGCAGTGTGGCTAGCGGGGGCCCCAATGAGCAGTTCTTC.

The chain is built from TRBV9 and TRBJ1-3, with TRBD1 matching over 8 bases. CDR1 SGDLS and CDR2 YYNGEE come from the germline V gene. V lost 4 bases to trimming and J lost 0 bases; unmatched junction nucleotides: 9. This CDR3 contains 17 residues. The CDR3 here is CASSPGGQGLSGNTIYF. In DNA, the CDR3 is TGTGCCAGCAGCCCCGGCGGACAGGGCCTCTCTGGAAACACCATATATTTT.

The V gene is TRBV5-5, the J gene TRBJ2-2, with TRBD2 matching 10 bases. The CDR3 is 16 amino acids. The V and J ends lost 2 bases and 2 bases, in that order; junction bases with no gene match: 3. Germline lookup yields CDR1 SGHKS and CDR2 YYEKEE (reference sequence). The CDR3 coding sequence is TGTGCCAGCAGCTTCCTAGCGGGGGCTAACACCGGGGAGCTGTTTTTT. Its protein product is CASSFLAGANTGELFF.

The chain couples TRBV19 to TRBJ2-1; TRBD1 is a possible D gene (6 bases). CDR1 is LNHDA and CDR2 is SQIVND in the germline V gene (reference sequence). V was shortened by 7 bases and J by 5 bases, with 15 bases between the two germline ends. This CDR3 is 14 amino acids long. CDR3 DNA: TGTGCCAGTACCCTAAAGGGGGTGAACAATGAGCAGTTCTTC. Translated: CASTLKGVNNEQFF.